The present T cell receptor beta chain was sequenced within a study of blood T cells in healthy people across ages. A second PCR, run for about 7 to 11 cycles, used a sample-barcoded 5' primer plus a J-beta primer mix. Each cDNA molecule received a tag from a template-switch adaptor that had 12 random nucleotides. Every individual sample yielded 3 million or more paired-end reads (each containing CDR3). Using its own MiXCR run on the 5' RACE reads, TCRdb lists one record per CDR3 protein. Among around 2 million distinct CDR3 sequences listed, about 39% were seen once. Germline CDR1 reads DFQATT; CDR2 reads SNEGSKA (reference sequence). The CDR3 totals 15 residues. V was clipped by 5 bases and J by 0 bases; unmatched bases: 9.

V gene TRBV20-1 combines with J gene TRBJ2-7; 8 bases fit TRBD1. This sequence originates from a human donor in good health. Input material: blood. The CDR3 sequence: CSARRGDRSSYEQYF. The DNA of the CDR3 is TGCAGTGCTCGGAGGGGGGACAGGAGCTCCTACGAGCAGTACTTC.